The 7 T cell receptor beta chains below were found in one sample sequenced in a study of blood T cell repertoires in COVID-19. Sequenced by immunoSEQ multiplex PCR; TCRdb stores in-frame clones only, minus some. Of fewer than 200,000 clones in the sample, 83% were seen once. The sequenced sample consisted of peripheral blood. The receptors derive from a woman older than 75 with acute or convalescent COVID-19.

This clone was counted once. CDR3 in DNA: TGCGCCAGCAGCCAAGAGGGCCCCACAGATACGCAGTATTTT. This codes for CASSQEGPTDTQYF. The chain recombines TRBV4-1 with TRBJ2-3; no definite D call. CDR1 is MGHRA and CDR2 is YSYEKL in the germline V gene. CDR3 length: 14 residues. V gave up 0 bases and J gave up 2 bases, with 6 bases separating them.

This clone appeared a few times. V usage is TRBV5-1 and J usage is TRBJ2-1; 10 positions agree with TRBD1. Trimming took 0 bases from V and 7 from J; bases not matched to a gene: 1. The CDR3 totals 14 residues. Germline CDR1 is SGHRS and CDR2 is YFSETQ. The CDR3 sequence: CASSLAGQGNEQFF. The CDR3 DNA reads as TGCGCCAGCAGCTTGGCGGGACAGGGGAATGAGCAGTTCTTC. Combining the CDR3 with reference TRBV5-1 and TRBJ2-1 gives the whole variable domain KAGVTQTPRYLIKTRGQQVTLSCSPISGHRSVSWYQQTPGQGLQFLFEYFSETQRNKGNFPGRFSGRQFSNSRSEMNVSTLELGDSALYLCASSLAGQGNEQFFGPGTRLTVL.

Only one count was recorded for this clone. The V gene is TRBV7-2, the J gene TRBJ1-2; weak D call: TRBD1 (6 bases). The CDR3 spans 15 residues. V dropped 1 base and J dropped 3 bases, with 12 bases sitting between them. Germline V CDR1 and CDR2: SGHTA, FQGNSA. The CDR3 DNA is TGTGCCAGCAGCTTAGGTCCAGGGGAAGACTATGGCTACACCTTC. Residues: CASSLGPGEDYGYTF. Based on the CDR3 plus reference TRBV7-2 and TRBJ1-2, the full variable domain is GAGVSQSPSNKVTEKGKDVELRCDPISGHTALYWYRQSLGQGLEFLIYFQGNSAPDKSGLPSDRFSAERTGGSVSTLTIQRTQQEDSAVYLCASSLGPGEDYGYTFGSGTRLTVV.

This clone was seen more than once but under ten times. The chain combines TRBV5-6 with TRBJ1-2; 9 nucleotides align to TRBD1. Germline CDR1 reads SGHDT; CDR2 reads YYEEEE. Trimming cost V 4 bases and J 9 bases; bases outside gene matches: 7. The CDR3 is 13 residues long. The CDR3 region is CASSGRDRESYTF. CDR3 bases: TGTGCCAGCAGCGGCCGGGACAGGGAAAGCTACACCTTC.

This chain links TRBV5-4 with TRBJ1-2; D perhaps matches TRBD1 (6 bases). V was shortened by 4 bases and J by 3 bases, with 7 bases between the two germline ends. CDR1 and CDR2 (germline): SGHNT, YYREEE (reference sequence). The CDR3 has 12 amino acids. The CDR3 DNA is TGTGCCAGCAGCCCAGGGGACTATGGCTACACCTTC. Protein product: CASSPGDYGYTF.

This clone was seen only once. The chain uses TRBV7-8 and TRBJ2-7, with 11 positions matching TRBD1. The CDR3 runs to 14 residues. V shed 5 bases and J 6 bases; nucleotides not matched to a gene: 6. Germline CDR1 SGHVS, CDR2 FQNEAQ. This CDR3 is CASSALGTGGEQYF. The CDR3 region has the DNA TGTGCCAGCAGCGCGCTAGGGACAGGGGGCGAGCAGTACTTC.

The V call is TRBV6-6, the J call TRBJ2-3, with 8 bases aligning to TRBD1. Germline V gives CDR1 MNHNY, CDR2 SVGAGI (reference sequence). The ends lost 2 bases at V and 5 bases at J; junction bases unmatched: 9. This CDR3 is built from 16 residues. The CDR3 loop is CASSYGRSGGEDTQYF. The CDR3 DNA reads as TGTGCCAGCAGTTACGGGAGGTCAGGGGGCGAAGATACGCAGTATTTT.